This TCR beta chain was recorded in a study of T-cell memory formation after mild COVID-19. Whole-study results and caveats: Among clones peaking at day 37 in the second wave, SARS-CoV-2 specificity remained unconfirmed.

One entry per CDR3 protein, called by TCRdb with MiXCR from the 5' RACE reads. The sample has roughly 450,000 distinct CDR3 sequences; over 15% are singletons. This clonotype appeared a few times. The antigen remains unidentified. This TCR came from an adult woman who had mild COVID-19 (a few samples of this study predate the infection). Cell type and time point are not known. The source material was PBMCs or a T cell subset sorted from them (not recorded which).

Here the CDR3 DNA reads TGTGCCAGTAGCGACCTTTCGACAGGGGGCATTGAGCAGTTCTTC. It encodes CASSDLSTGGIEQFF. The rearrangement uses TRBV19 and TRBJ2-1; 10 bases match TRBD1. The CDR3 loop spans 15 amino acids. CDR1 and CDR2 from the germline V gene are LNHDA and SQIVND (reference sequence). Losses at the gene ends were 6 bases for V and 9 bases for J; bases not matched to a gene: 11. Based on the CDR3 plus reference TRBV19 and TRBJ2-1, the full variable domain is DGGITQSPKYLFRKEGQNVTLSCEQNLNHDAMYWYRQDPGQGLRLIYYSQIVNDFQKGDIAEGYSVSREKKESFPLTVTSAQKNPTAFYLCASSDLSTGGIEQFFGPGTRLTVL.